A selection of T cell receptor beta chains follows, all from one sample in a study of early stage breast cancer tumors. Only in-frame clones appear in the TCRdb table, and some are missing; sequencing was by immunoSEQ multiplex PCR. The sample consists of about 72,000 clones, 79% of them appearing once. Sequencing input: blood. Every receptor here comes from a person in their sixties or seventies with breast cancer. Both conserved end residues are part of each CDR3. The D gene is left open where the match is weak. Size values are once, few and many counts, or a class for expanded clones, and some rows have none.

v_gene,d_gene,abundance,j_gene,CDR3aa,CDR3nt
TRBV27,.,.,TRBJ2-1,CASSFGTGNEQFF,TGTGCCAGCAGTTTCGGGACGGGCAATGAGCAGTTCTTC
TRBV13,.,.,TRBJ1-4,CASSDLGHQKLFF,TGTGCCAGCAGTGATCTGGGGCATCAAAAACTGTTTTTT
TRBV30,.,once,TRBJ2-1,CAWSSQDIYNEQFF,TGTGCCTGGAGTTCCCAGGACATCTACAATGAGCAGTTCTTC
TRBV30,.,.,TRBJ2-7,CAWAVTSYEQYF,TGTGCCTGGGCGGTAACTAGTTACGAGCAGTACTTC
TRBV4-2,.,.,TRBJ1-1,CASSQRGGTEAFF,TGTGCCAGCAGCCAAAGGGGAGGAACTGAAGCTTTCTTT
TRBV4-3,.,.,TRBJ2-3,CASSQWRGKTDTQYF,TGCGCCAGCAGCCAATGGCGGGGCAAAACAGATACGCAGTATTTT
TRBV18,.,.,TRBJ1-4,CASSPLQEKLFF,TGTGCCAGCTCACCATTGCAGGAAAAACTGTTTTTT
TRBV6-5,.,.,TRBJ1-1,CASRNRDFVNTEAFF,TGTGCCAGCAGAAACAGGGATTTCGTGAACACTGAAGCTTTCTTT
TRBV19,.,few,TRBJ1-5,CASRPDRSSNQPQHF,TGTGCCAGTAGACCCGACAGGTCAAGCAATCAGCCCCAGCATTTT
TRBV7-8,.,.,TRBJ2-3,CASSLAHDTQYF,TGTGCCAGCAGCTTAGCTCATGATACGCAGTATTTT
TRBV19,.,.,TRBJ1-2,CASSNNRASGYTF,TGTGCCAGTAGTAATAACAGGGCGAGTGGCTACACCTTC
TRBV4-3,.,.,TRBJ2-7,CASSQVGSAEQYF,TGCGCCAGCAGCCAAGTGGGCAGTGCCGAGCAGTACTTC
TRBV2,.,.,TRBJ1-1,CASRAGNGPNTEAFF,TGTGCCAGCAGGGCGGGGAACGGACCGAACACTGAAGCTTTCTTT
TRBV7-9,.,.,TRBJ2-7,CASRWTGGGYEQYF,TGTGCCAGCAGATGGACAGGAGGGGGTTACGAGCAGTACTTC
TRBV18,TRBD2,.,TRBJ2-2,CASSPQLAGSSTGELFF,TGTGCCAGCTCACCTCAATTAGCGGGATCGAGCACCGGGGAGCTGTTTTTT
TRBV11-2,.,.,TRBJ2-3,CASSLGAKVDTQYF,TGTGCCAGCAGCCTGGGAGCCAAGGTAGATACGCAGTATTTT
TRBV25-1,.,.,TRBJ2-7,CASSAAGHYEQYF,TGTGCCAGCAGTGCGGCGGGCCACTACGAGCAGTACTTC
TRBV27,.,.,TRBJ2-7,CASRVQLASYEQYF,TGTGCCAGCAGGGTTCAACTAGCCTCCTACGAGCAGTACTTC
TRBV6-1,.,.,TRBJ2-7,CASSIGGSYEQYF,TGTGCCAGCAGTATTGGGGGTTCCTACGAGCAGTACTTC
TRBV5-4,.,.,TRBJ2-2,CASSPVGGQLTGELFF,TGTGCCAGCAGCCCGGTCGGGGGGCAATTAACCGGGGAGCTGTTTTTT
TRBV7-3,.,.,TRBJ1-1,CASSLWSNTEAFF,TGTGCCAGCAGCTTATGGTCGAACACTGAAGCTTTCTTT
TRBV5-1,.,.,TRBJ1-6,CASSLFRMDDSPLHF,TGCGCCAGCAGCTTGTTCAGGATGGATGATTCACCCCTCCACTTT
TRBV11-2,.,.,TRBJ2-3,CASRLPGPDTQYF,TGTGCCAGCAGACTTCCAGGGCCAGATACGCAGTATTTT
TRBV5-6,.,.,TRBJ2-3,CASSEGPFTDTQYF,TGTGCCAGCAGTGAGGGGCCCTTCACAGATACGCAGTATTTT
TRBV10-3,TRBD1,.,TRBJ1-1,CAISTTGVDTEAFF,TGTGCCATCAGCACGACAGGGGTCGACACTGAAGCTTTCTTT
TRBV25-1,TRBD2,.,TRBJ2-5,CASSEFLGGGETQYF,TGTGCCAGCAGTGAATTTCTTGGGGGGGGAGAGACCCAGTACTTC
TRBV19,.,.,TRBJ2-2,CATRTQGTGELFF,TGTGCCACTCGAACTCAGGGGACCGGGGAGCTGTTTTTT
TRBV4-1,TRBD2,.,TRBJ2-1,CASSQVASGYVDEQFF,TGCGCCAGCAGCCAAGTTGCTAGCGGGTACGTGGATGAGCAGTTCTTC
TRBV5-3,TRBD2,.,TRBJ2-1,CARSESYRGSGSLNEQFF,TGTGCCAGAAGCGAATCCTATAGGGGGAGCGGGAGTCTGAATGAGCAGTTCTTC
TRBV19,.,.,TRBJ1-1,CASSIFSGEAFF,TGTGCCAGTAGTATCTTTAGTGGTGAAGCTTTCTTT
TRBV4-3,.,.,TRBJ1-3,CASSQELISGNTIYF,TGCGCCAGCAGCCAAGAGCTTATCTCTGGAAACACCATATATTTT
TRBV29-1,TRBD1,.,TRBJ1-1,CSVGTGNTEAFF,TGCAGCGTAGGGACAGGGAACACTGAAGCTTTCTTT
TRBV19,.,few,TRBJ2-6,CASRTGTSGANVLTF,TGTGCCAGTCGAACTGGGACCTCTGGGGCCAACGTCCTGACTTTC
TRBV11-2,.,.,TRBJ2-1,CASSPGTYNEQFF,TGTGCCAGCAGCCCCGGGACTTACAATGAGCAGTTCTTC
TRBV11-2,TRBD1,.,TRBJ2-1,CASSFGQGASYNEQFF,TGTGCCAGCAGCTTCGGACAGGGGGCTTCCTACAATGAGCAGTTCTTC
TRBV10-3,.,.,TRBJ2-7,CAISETYEQYF,TGTGCCATCAGTGAGACCTACGAGCAGTACTTC
TRBV28,.,.,TRBJ1-2,CASTEGFGGYTF,TGTGCCAGCACTGAGGGGTTTGGTGGCTACACCTTC
TRBV5-1,TRBD1,.,TRBJ1-1,CASSLAWAGGGEAFF,TGCGCCAGCAGCTTGGCCTGGGCAGGGGGTGGTGAAGCTTTCTTT
TRBV2,TRBD1,.,TRBJ2-1,CASSEDRDHEQFF,TGTGCCAGCAGTGAGGACAGGGACCATGAGCAGTTCTTC
TRBV28,TRBD1,.,TRBJ2-5,CASSQGEEETQYF,TGTGCCAGCAGCCAGGGGGAAGAAGAGACCCAGTACTTC
TRBV6-6,.,once,TRBJ1-3,CASSYSISRDGNTIYF,TGTGCCAGCAGTTACTCGATAAGCAGGGATGGAAACACCATATATTTT
TRBV6-6,.,.,TRBJ2-6,CASSSGANVLTF,TGTGCCAGCAGCTCTGGGGCCAACGTCCTGACTTTC
TRBV7-3,TRBD1,once,TRBJ1-2,CASSLIGTGAFGYTF,TGTGCCAGCAGCTTAATTGGAACAGGGGCGTTCGGCTACACCTTC
TRBV2,.,once,TRBJ2-7,CASSPIPYEQYF,TGTGCCAGCAGCCCAATCCCCTACGAGCAGTACTTC
TRBV5-1,.,few,TRBJ2-1,CASSLAGDRWFF,TGCGCCAGCAGCTTGGCGGGGGACCGGTGGTTCTTC
TRBV19,TRBD2,.,TRBJ2-1,CASSQGLAGYNEQFF,TGTGCCAGTAGCCAGGGGCTAGCGGGCTACAATGAGCAGTTCTTC
TRBV19,.,.,TRBJ2-3,CASKASSSTDTQYF,TGTGCCAGTAAGGCAAGTTCAAGCACAGATACGCAGTATTTT
TRBV15,.,.,TRBJ2-3,CATSREKPPGADTQYF,TGTGCCACCAGCAGAGAAAAGCCCCCGGGGGCAGATACGCAGTATTTT